This T cell receptor beta chain was recovered during a study of blood T cell repertoires in COVID-19. Across the whole study: The samples span acute and convalescent COVID-19 from the United States, Italy and Spain. T cells, B-cell-depleted T cells, or PBMCs supplied cDNA or gDNA.

CDR1 and CDR2 (germline): ENHRY, SYGVKD. V dropped 6 bases and J dropped 8; count of bases not matched to a gene: 8. The CDR3 has 15 amino acids. Authors' analysis steps: Amplification from reference gene primers served as the basis for estimated nucleated cell counts. Assay: immunoSEQ multiplex PCR; the TCRdb copy retains only in-frame clones and omits some. The V and J calls and clone size are taken from that table; D and trimming were inferred from the DNA. The sample has roughly 150,000 clones; just under 80% are singletons. The specimen sequenced was peripheral blood. This rearrangement joins TRBV10-3 to TRBJ1-6, with 9 bases matching TRBD1. The sequence was obtained from a woman older than 75 with acute or convalescent COVID-19. This chain's CDR3 is CAIRRGQGMDSPLHF. CDR3 in DNA: TGTGCCATCAGGAGGGGACAGGGCATGGATTCACCCCTCCACTTT.